The 9 T cell receptor beta chains listed next were all sequenced from one sample in a study of control samples from healthy donors and cancer patients. Assay used: immunoSEQ multiplex PCR; TCRdb lists only in-frame clones, some missing. This sample has approximately 52,000 clones, with around 90% found just once. Input material: PBMCs. These receptors came from a man aged 55 to 70 with head and neck cancer.

The chain is built from TRBV7-2 and TRBJ1-2, with TRBD1 as a possible D gene (5 bases). Trimming shortened V by 5 bases and J by 4 bases, and 14 bases separated the two germline ends. The CDR3 totals 14 residues. CDR1 SGHTA and CDR2 FQGNSA come from the germline V gene. The CDR3 reads CASSPLGGIYGYTF. The CDR3 DNA reads TGTGCCAGCAGCCCTCTCGGGGGGATCTATGGCTACACCTTC.

The chain recombines TRBV30 with TRBJ1-1; TRBD1 matches at 8 bases. CDR1 GTSNPN and CDR2 SVGIG come from the germline V gene (reference sequence). V gave up 5 bases and J gave up 4 bases; unmatched junction bases: 12. The CDR3 spans 15 residues. For the CDR3, the DNA is TGTGCCTGGGACCTCGGACAGGGCGGGGGCACTGAAGCTTTCTTT. It is translated as CAWDLGQGGGTEAFF. Based on the CDR3 plus reference TRBV30 and TRBJ1-1, the full variable domain is SQTIHQWPATLVQPVGSPLSLECTVEGTSNPNLYWYRQAAGRGLQLLFYSVGIGQISSEVPQNLSASRPQDRQFILSSKKLLLSDSGFYLCAWDLGQGGGTEAFFGQGTRLTVV.

The rearrangement links TRBV4-2 to TRBJ2-5; D uncertain. Per the germline V gene, CDR1 is LGHNA and CDR2 is YNFKEQ. V gave up 0 bases and J gave up 1 base, with 9 bases separating them. The CDR3 contains 15 residues. The CDR3 reads CASSQDGLAQETQYF. DNA for the CDR3: TGTGCCAGCAGCCAAGATGGGTTAGCCCAAGAGACCCAGTACTTC.

This chain connects TRBV2 to TRBJ2-7; TRBD1 or TRBD2 may be the D gene (5 bases each). V was clipped by 6 bases and J by 3 bases, with 9 bases between them. CDR3 length: 12 residues. In germline, CDR1 is SNHLY, CDR2 FYNNEI. In DNA, the CDR3 is TGTGCCAGCAGCGGGGACGGCTACGAGCAGTACTTC. As protein: CASSGDGYEQYF.

The rearrangement links TRBV3-1 (or the pseudogene TRBV3-2) to TRBJ1-4, with no clear D. Deletions cut 2 bases from V and 7 bases from J, with 14 bases between. Germline lookup yields CDR1 LGHDT and CDR2 YNNKEL (reference sequence). CDR3 length equals 15 residues. CDR3 bases: TGTGCCAGCAGCCAATTCGTCTACACGGCTGAAAAACTGTTTTTT. Its translation: CASSQFVYTAEKLFF.

This chain joins TRBV11-1 and TRBJ2-7; maybe TRBD1 (6 bases). The V end was cut by 2 bases, the J end by 5 bases, with 13 bases between. CDR1 and CDR2 (germline): SGHAT, FQDESV (reference sequence). The CDR3 extends over 14 amino acids. CDR3 sequence reads: CASSLLRGNHEQYF. In DNA form, the CDR3 reads TGTGCCAGCAGCTTACTCAGGGGAAACCACGAGCAGTACTTC.

The chain is built from TRBV28 and TRBJ1-1; D gene uncertain. V gave up 7 bases and J gave up 4 bases, with 16 bases separating them. CDR1 and CDR2 from the germline V gene are MDHEN and SYDVKM. This CDR3 region has 14 residues. The CDR3 DNA reads TGTGCCAGCACCGAGCATGGGGATGGCACTGAAGCTTTCTTT. Translated, it gives CASTEHGDGTEAFF.

The chain links TRBV21-1 to TRBJ1-1. TRBV21-1 is assigned pseudogene status. CDR3 size: 17 residues. For the CDR3, the DNA is TGTGCCAGCAGCACCGGACACCCTGGGACCTTGAACACTGAAGCTTTCTTT. Translation gives CASSTGHPGTLNTEAFF.

The chain has TRBV6-5 and TRBJ1-6, with 8 bases identical to TRBD1. The trim removed 6 bases at V and 5 bases at J, leaving 6 bases unmatched. The germline CDR1 and CDR2 sequences are MNHEY and SVGAGI. The CDR3 extends over 15 amino acids. The CDR3 DNA reads as TGTGCCAGCAGACGGACAGGGACCGATAATTCACCCCTCCACTTT. Translating gives CASRRTGTDNSPLHF.